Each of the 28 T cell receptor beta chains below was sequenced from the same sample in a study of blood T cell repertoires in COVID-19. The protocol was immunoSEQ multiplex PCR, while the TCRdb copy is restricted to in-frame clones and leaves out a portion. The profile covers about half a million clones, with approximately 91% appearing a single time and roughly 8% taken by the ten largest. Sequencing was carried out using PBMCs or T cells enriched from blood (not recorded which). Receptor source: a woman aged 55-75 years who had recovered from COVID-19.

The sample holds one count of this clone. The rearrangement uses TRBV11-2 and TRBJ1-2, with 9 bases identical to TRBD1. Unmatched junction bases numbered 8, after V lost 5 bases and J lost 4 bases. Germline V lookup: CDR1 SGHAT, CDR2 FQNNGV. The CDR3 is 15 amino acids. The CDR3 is CASSPSGGQGYGYTF. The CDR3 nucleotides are TGTGCCAGCAGCCCCTCAGGGGGACAGGGCTATGGCTACACCTTC.

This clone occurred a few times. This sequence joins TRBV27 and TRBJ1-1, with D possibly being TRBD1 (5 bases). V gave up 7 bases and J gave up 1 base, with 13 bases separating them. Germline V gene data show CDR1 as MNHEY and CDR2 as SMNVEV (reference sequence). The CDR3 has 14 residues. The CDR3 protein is CASTQYQGNTEAFF. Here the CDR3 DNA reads TGTGCCAGCACCCAATATCAGGGGAACACTGAAGCTTTCTTT.

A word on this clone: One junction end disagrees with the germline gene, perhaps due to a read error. The CDR3 loop is CAISDGPPETNF. In nucleotides, the CDR3 is TGTGCCATCAGTGATGGGCCCCCGGAAACCAATTTT. V gene TRBV10-3 combines with J gene TRBJ1-3; no definite D call. The CDR3 spans 12 residues. CDR1 and CDR2 from the germline V gene are ENHRY and SYGVKD.

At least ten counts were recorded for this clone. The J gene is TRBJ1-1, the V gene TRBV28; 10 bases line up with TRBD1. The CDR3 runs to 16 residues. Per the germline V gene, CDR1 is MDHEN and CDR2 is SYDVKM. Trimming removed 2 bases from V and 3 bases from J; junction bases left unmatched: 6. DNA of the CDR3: TGTGCCAGCAGTTTACTCCCCGGGACAGGGGACACTGAAGCTTTCTTT. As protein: CASSLLPGTGDTEAFF.

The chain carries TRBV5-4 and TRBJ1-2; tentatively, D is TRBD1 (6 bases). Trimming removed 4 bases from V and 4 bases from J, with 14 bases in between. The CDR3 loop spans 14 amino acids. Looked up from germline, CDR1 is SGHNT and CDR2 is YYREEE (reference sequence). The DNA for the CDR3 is TGTGCCAGCAGCCCTGGACAGTTTGGCTATGGCTACACCTTC. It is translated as CASSPGQFGYGYTF.

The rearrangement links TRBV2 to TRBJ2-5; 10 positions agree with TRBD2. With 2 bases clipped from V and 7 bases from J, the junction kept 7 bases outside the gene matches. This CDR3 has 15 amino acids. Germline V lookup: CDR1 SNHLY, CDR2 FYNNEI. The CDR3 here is CASSEPSGGFGTQYF. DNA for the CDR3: TGTGCCAGCAGTGAACCTAGCGGGGGCTTCGGGACCCAGTACTTC.

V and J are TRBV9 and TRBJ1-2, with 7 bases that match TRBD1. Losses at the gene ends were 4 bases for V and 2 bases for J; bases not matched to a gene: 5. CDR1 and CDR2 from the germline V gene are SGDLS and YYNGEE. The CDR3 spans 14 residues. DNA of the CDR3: TGTGCCAGCAGCCCTACAGGGGACAACTATGGCTACACCTTC. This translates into CASSPTGDNYGYTF. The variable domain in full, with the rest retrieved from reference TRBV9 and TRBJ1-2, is DSGVTQTPKHLITATGQRVTLRCSPRSGDLSVYWYQQSLDQGLQFLIQYYNGEERAKGNILERFSAQQFPDLHSELNLSSLELGDSALYFCASSPTGDNYGYTFGSGTRLTVV.

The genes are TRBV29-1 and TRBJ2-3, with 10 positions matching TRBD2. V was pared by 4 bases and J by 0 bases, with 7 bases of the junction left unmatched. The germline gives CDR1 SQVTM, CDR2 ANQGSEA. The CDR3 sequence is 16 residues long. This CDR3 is CSVGKGSGRSTDTQYF. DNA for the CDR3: TGCAGCGTTGGAAAAGGTAGCGGGAGGAGCACAGATACGCAGTATTTT.

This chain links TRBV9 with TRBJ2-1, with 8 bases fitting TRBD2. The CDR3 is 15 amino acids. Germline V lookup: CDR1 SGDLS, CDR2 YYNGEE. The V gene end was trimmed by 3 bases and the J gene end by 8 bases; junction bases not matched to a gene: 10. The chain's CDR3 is CASSASGGPPDEQFF. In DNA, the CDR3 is TGTGCCAGCAGCGCAAGCGGGGGCCCACCTGATGAGCAGTTCTTC.

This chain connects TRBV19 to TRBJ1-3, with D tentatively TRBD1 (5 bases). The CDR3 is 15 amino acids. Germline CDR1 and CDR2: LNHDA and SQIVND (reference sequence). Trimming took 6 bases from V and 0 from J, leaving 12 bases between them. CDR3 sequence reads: CASSRGGISGNTIYF. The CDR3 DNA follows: TGTGCCAGTAGCCGCGGGGGGATCTCTGGAAACACCATATATTTT.

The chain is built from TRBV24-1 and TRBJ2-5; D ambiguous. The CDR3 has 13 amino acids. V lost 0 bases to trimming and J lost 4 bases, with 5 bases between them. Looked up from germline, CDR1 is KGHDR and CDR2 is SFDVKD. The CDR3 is CATSDLGGETQYF. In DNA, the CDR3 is TGTGCCACCAGTGATTTGGGCGGAGAGACCCAGTACTTC.

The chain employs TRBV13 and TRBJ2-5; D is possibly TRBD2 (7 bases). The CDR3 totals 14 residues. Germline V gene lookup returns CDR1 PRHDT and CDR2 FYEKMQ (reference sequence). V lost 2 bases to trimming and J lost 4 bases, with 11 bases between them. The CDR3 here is CASSLWGGGETQYF. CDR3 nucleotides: TGTGCCAGCAGCTTATGGGGGGGCGGAGAGACCCAGTACTTC.

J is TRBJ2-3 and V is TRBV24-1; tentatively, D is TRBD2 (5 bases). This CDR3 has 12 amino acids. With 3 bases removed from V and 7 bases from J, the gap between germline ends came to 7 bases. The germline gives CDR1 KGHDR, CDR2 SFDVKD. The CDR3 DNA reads TGTGCCACCAGTGATGGCGGGTATACGCAGTATTTT. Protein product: CATSDGGYTQYF.

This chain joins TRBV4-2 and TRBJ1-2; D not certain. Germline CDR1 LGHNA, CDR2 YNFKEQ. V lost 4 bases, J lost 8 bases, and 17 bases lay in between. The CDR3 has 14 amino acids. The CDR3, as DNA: TGTGCCAGCAGCCCAAGCACGTCGGGGTCCGGCTACACCTTC. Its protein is CASSPSTSGSGYTF.

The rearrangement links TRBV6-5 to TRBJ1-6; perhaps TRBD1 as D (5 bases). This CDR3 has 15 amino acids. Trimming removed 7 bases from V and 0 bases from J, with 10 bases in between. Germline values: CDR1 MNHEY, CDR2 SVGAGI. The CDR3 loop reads CASMGGISYNSPLHF. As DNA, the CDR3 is TGTGCCAGCATGGGGGGGATCTCCTATAATTCACCCCTCCACTTT.

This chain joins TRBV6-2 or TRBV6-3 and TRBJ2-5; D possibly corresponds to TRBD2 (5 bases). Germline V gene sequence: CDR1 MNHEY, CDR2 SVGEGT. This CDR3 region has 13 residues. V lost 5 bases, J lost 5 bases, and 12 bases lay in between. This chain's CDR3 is CASSNPQRETQYF. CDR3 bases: TGTGCCAGCAGTAACCCGCAGCGGGAGACCCAGTACTTC.

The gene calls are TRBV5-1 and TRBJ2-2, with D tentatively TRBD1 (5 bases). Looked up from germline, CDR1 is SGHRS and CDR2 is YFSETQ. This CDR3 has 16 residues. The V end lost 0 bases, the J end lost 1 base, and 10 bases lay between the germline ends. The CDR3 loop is CASSLAVGVNTGELFF. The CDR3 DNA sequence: TGCGCCAGCAGCTTGGCTGTAGGGGTGAACACCGGGGAGCTGTTTTTT.

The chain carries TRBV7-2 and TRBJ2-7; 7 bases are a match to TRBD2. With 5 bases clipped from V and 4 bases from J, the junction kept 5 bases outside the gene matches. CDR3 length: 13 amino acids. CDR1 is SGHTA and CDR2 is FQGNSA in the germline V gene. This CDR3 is CASSAEGGYEQYV. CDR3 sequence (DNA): TGTGCCAGCAGCGCCGAGGGAGGGTACGAGCAGTACGTC.

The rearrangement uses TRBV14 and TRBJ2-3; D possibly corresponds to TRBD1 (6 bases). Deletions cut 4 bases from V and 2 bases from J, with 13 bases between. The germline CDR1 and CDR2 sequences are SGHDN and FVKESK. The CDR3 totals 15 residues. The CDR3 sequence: CASSPRQDLTDTQYF. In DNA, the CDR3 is TGTGCCAGCAGCCCTAGACAGGACCTCACAGATACGCAGTATTTT.

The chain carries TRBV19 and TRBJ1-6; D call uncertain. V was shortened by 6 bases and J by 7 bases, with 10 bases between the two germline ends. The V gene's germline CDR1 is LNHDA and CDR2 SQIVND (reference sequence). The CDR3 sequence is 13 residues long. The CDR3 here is CASRRQMNSPLHF. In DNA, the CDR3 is TGTGCCAGTAGGCGGCAGATGAATTCACCCCTCCACTTT.

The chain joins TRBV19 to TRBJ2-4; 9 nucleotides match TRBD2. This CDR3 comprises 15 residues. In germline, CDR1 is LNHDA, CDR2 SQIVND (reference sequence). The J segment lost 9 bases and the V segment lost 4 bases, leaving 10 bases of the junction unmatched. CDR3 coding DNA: TGTGCCAGTAGTAACCTAGCGGGGCTCGGAGGCATTCAGTACTTC. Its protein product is CASSNLAGLGGIQYF.

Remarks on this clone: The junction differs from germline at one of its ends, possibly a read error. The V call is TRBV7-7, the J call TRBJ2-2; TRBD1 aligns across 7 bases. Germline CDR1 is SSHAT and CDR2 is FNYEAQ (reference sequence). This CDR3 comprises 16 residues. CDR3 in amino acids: CASSKATGSATGELFF. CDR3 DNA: TGTGCTAGCAGCAAAGCGACAGGGTCGGCCACCGGGGAGCTGTTTTTT.

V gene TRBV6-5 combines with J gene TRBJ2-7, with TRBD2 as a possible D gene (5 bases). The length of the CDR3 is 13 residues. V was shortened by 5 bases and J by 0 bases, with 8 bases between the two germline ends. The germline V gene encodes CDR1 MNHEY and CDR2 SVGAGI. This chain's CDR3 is CASSPRGSYEQYF. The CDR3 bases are TGTGCCAGCAGTCCCCGGGGCTCCTACGAGCAGTACTTC.

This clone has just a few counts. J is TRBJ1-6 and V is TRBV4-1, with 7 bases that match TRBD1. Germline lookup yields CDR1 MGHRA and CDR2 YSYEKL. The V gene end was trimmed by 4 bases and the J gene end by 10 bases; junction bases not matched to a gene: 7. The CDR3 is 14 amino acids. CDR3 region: CASSPQGERSPLHF. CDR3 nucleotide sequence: TGCGCCAGCAGCCCGCAGGGGGAGCGATCACCCCTCCACTTT.

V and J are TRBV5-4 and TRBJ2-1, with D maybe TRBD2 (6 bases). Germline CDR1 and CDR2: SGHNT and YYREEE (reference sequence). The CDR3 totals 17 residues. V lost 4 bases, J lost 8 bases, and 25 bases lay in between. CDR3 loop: CASSGNNRAPGGDEQFF. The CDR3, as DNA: TGTGCCAGCAGCGGCAACAATCGGGCCCCTGGAGGGGATGAGCAGTTCTTC.

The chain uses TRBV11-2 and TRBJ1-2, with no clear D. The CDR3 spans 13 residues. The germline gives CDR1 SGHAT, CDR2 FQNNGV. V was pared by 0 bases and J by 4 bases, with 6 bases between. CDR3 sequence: CASSLDQVYGYTF. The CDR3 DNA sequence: TGTGCCAGCAGCTTAGACCAGGTCTATGGCTACACCTTC.

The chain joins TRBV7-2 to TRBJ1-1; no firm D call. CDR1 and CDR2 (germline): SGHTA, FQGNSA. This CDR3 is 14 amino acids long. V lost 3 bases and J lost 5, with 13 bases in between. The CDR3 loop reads CASSFTGSGTEAFF. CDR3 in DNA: TGTGCCAGCAGCTTCACGGGGAGTGGGACTGAAGCTTTCTTT.

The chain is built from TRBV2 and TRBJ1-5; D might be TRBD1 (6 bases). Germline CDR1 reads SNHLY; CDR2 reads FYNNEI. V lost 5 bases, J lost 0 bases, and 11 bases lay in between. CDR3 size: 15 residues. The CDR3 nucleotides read TGTGCCAGCAGTTGGACAGCATATAGCAATCAGCCCCAGCATTTT. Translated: CASSWTAYSNQPQHF.